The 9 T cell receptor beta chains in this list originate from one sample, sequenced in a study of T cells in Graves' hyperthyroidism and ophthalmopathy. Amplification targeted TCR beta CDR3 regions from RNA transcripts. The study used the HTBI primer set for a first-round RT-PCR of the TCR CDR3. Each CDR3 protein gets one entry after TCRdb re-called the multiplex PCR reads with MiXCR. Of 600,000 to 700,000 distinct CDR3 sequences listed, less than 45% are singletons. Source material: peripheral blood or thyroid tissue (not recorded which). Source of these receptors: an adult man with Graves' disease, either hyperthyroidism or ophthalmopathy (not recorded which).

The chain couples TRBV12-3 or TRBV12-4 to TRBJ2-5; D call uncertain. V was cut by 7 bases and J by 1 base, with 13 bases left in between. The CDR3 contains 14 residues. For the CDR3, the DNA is TGTGCCAGCAATAGGTGGGGAATCCAAGAGACCCAGTACTTC. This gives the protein CASNRWGIQETQYF.

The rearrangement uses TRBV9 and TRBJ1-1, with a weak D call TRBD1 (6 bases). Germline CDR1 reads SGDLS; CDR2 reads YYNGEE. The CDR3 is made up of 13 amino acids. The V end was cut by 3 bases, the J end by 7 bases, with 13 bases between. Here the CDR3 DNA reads TGTGCCAGCAGCGACAGGGCTGAAGGTGAAGCTTTCTTT. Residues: CASSDRAEGEAFF.

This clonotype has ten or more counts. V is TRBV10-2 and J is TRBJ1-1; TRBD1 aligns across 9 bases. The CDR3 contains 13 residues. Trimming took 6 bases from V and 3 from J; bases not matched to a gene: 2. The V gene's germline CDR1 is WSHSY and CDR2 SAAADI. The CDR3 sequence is CASRGQGDTEAFF. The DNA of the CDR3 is TGCGCCAGCAGGGGACAGGGAGACACTGAAGCTTTCTTT.

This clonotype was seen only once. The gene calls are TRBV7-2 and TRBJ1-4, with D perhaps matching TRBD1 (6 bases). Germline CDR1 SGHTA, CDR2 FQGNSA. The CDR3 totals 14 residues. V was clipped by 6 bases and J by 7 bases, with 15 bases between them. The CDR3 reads CASSYSTGSEKLFF. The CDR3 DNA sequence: TGTGCCAGCAGTTACTCTACAGGGTCTGAAAAACTGTTTTTT.

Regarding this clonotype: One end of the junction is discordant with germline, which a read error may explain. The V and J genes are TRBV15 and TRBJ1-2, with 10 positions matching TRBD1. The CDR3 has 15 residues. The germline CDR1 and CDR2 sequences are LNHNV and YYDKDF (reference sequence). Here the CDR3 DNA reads TGTGCCGCCAGCAGCCCCGGGACAGGGGTTCATGGCTACACCTTC. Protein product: CAASSPGTGVHGYTF.

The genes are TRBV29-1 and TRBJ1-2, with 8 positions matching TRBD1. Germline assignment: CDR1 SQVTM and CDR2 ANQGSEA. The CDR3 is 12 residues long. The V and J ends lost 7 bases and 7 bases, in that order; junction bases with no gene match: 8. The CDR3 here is CSAGQGASGYTF. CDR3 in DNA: TGCAGCGCAGGACAGGGCGCTAGTGGCTACACCTTC.

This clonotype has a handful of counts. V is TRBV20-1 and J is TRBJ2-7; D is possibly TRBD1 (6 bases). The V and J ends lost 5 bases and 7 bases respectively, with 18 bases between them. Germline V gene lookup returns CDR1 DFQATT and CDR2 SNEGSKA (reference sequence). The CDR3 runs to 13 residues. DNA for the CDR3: TGCAGTGCTGGACCCGTGACAGGCGTGGAGCAGTACTTC. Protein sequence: CSAGPVTGVEQYF.

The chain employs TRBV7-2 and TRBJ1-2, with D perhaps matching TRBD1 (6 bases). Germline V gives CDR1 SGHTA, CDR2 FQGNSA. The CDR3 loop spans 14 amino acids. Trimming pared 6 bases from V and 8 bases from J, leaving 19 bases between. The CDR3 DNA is TGTGCCAGCAGTCGTGAGGGGGGGGCGGAAGGCTACACCTTC. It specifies CASSREGGAEGYTF.

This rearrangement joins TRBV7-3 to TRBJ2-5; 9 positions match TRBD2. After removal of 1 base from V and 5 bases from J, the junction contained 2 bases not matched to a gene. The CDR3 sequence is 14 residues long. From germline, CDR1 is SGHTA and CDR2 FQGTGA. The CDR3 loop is CASSLIAGAETQYF. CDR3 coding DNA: TGTGCCAGCAGCTTAATAGCGGGGGCGGAGACCCAGTACTTC. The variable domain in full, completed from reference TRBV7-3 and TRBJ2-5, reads GAGVSQTPSNKVTEKGKYVELRCDPISGHTALYWYRQSLGQGPEFLIYFQGTGAADDSGLPNDRFFAVRPEGSVSTLKIQRTERGDSAVYLCASSLIAGAETQYFGPGTRLLVL.